These 24 T cell receptor beta chains came from one sample sequenced in a study of PD-1 blockade in mismatch repair-deficient tumors. TCRdb keeps only in-frame clones here, not all; method: immunoSEQ multiplex PCR. Here the sample spans 75,000 to 80,000 clones, roughly 80% being singletons. Sequencing was performed on peripheral blood, taken 44 weeks after starting pembrolizumab. All receptors come from an adult with mismatch repair-deficient cancer.

The rearrangement uses TRBV7-6 and TRBJ1-3; no clear D. The germline V gene has CDR1 SGHVS and CDR2 FNYEAQ. This CDR3 is 14 amino acids long. Between the trimmed V and J ends, which lost 5 bases and 0 bases, there was a span of 8 bases. DNA of the CDR3: TGTGCCAGCAGCCCAGCCGGCTCTGGAAACACCATATATTTT. Its protein is CASSPAGSGNTIYF.

The gene calls are TRBV4-1 and TRBJ2-4; TRBD2 aligns across 11 bases. Germline values: CDR1 MGHRA, CDR2 YSYEKL. The CDR3 extends over 16 amino acids. V trimming: 6 bases; J trimming: 1 base; junction bases outside the gene matches: 5. The CDR3 spells CASSHSGRGAKNIQYF. The CDR3 nucleotides read TGCGCCAGCAGTCATAGCGGGAGGGGGGCCAAAAACATTCAGTACTTC.

This sequence joins TRBV5-4 and TRBJ2-5, with 10 bases matching TRBD2. V trimming: 5 bases; J trimming: 1 base; junction bases outside the gene matches: 2. This CDR3 has 14 residues. Germline V lookup: CDR1 SGHNT, CDR2 YYREEE (reference sequence). CDR3 nucleotide sequence: TGTGCCAGCAGTTGGACTAGCGGCCAAGAGACCCAGTACTTC. It yields the protein CASSWTSGQETQYF.

This chain links TRBV19 with TRBJ2-1; 9 bases match TRBD2. Trimming at V came to 4 bases and at J to 2 bases, leaving 3 bases not matched to a gene. Germline V gene lookup returns CDR1 LNHDA and CDR2 SQIVND (reference sequence). The CDR3 is 15 amino acids. The CDR3 nucleotides are TGTGCCAGTAGTAGCCTAGCGGGAACCTACAATGAGCAGTTCTTC. Translating gives CASSSLAGTYNEQFF.

This clone has only one observation. The CDR3 loop is CAISESKTDNQPQHF. The CDR3 nucleotides are TGTGCCATCAGTGAGTCGAAGACCGACAATCAGCCCCAGCATTTT. The chain carries TRBV10-3 and TRBJ1-5; D gene uncertain. The CDR3 totals 15 residues. From germline, CDR1 is ENHRY and CDR2 SYGVKD. V was cut by 0 bases and J by 3 bases, with 9 bases left in between.

Points on this clone: This specimen includes other DNA sequences encoding the same CDR3. CDR3 protein: CASSGTGGEQYF. CDR3 DNA sequence: TGTGCCAGCAGTGGGACGGGGGGCGAGCAGTACTTC. The gene calls are TRBV2 and TRBJ2-7; TRBD2 matches 7 bases. CDR3 length equals 12 residues. Germline trimming cut 4 bases from V and 6 bases from J; bases unmatched to any gene: 3. The germline gives CDR1 SNHLY, CDR2 FYNNEI.

The V call is TRBV7-6, the J call TRBJ2-7; TRBD2 aligns across 8 bases. The CDR3 runs to 15 residues. Losses at the gene ends were 5 bases for V and 5 bases for J; bases not matched to a gene: 11. Germline lookup yields CDR1 SGHVS and CDR2 FNYEAQ. CDR3 sequence (DNA): TGTGCCAGCAGCCCGGGACTAGAGGCACCCCACGAGCAGTACTTC. As protein: CASSPGLEAPHEQYF. Supplemented by reference TRBV7-6 and TRBJ2-7, the full variable domain reads GAGVSQSPRYKVTKRGQDVALRCDPISGHVSLYWYRQALGQGPEFLTYFNYEAQQDKSGLPNDRFSAERPEGSISTLTIQRTEQRDSAMYRCASSPGLEAPHEQYFGPGTRLTVT.

The DNA for the CDR3 is TGCGCCAGCAGCCACGGGACGCCACACGGGGAGCAGTTCTTC. This sequence encodes CASSHGTPHGEQFF. The chain couples TRBV4-1 to TRBJ2-1; D tentatively fits TRBD1 or TRBD2 (5 bases each). The germline CDR1 and CDR2 sequences are MGHRA and YSYEKL. The length of the CDR3 is 14 residues. Trimming stripped 3 bases from V and 10 bases from J, with 16 bases between.

Remarks on this clone: Likely a read error: the CDR3 ends without its conserved phenylalanine or tryptophan. It is unclear where the CDR3 begins or ends on the DNA, so no DNA is shown, and the CDR3 is as TCRdb lists it. V and J are TRBV20-1 and TRBJ1-1. CDR1 and CDR2 (germline): DFQATT, SNEGSKA (reference sequence). The CDR3 is 9 amino acids long, termini counted. This CDR3 is CSARFPGWP.

The V gene is TRBV7-8, the J gene TRBJ1-5, with 8 bases that match TRBD1. CDR1 is SGHVS, CDR2 FQNEAQ, per germline. V shed 1 base, J shed 8 bases, and the junction held 4 bases outside the gene matches. There are 14 residues in the CDR3. The CDR3 sequence: CASSLDRGNKPQHF. The CDR3 nucleotides are TGTGCCAGCAGCTTAGACAGGGGGAACAAGCCCCAGCATTTT. The variable domain in full, with the rest retrieved from reference TRBV7-8 and TRBJ1-5, is GAGVSQSPRYKVAKRGQDVALRCDPISGHVSLFWYQQALGQGPEFLTYFQNEAQLDKSGLPSDRFFAERPEGSVSTLKIQRTQQEDSAVYLCASSLDRGNKPQHFGDGTRLSIL.

The rearrangement joins TRBV13 to TRBJ2-3, with 12 bases fitting TRBD2. Germline values: CDR1 PRHDT, CDR2 FYEKMQ (reference sequence). V shed 5 bases and J 5 bases; nucleotides not matched to a gene: 8. CDR3 length: 16 residues. The CDR3 protein is CASSRLAGESGDTQYF. For the CDR3, the DNA is TGTGCCAGCAGCCGACTAGCGGGGGAAAGTGGAGATACGCAGTATTTT. Full variable domain (outside the CDR3, taken from reference TRBV13 and TRBJ2-3): AAGVIQSPRHLIKEKRETATLKCYPIPRHDTVYWYQQGPGQDPQFLISFYEKMQSDKGSIPDRFSAQQFSDYHSELNMSSLELGDSALYFCASSRLAGESGDTQYFGPGTRLTVL.

This chain's CDR3 is CASSYRDGYTF. The CDR3 DNA follows: TGTGCCAGCAGCTACAGGGACGGCTACACCTTC. V usage is TRBV5-6 and J usage is TRBJ1-2; the D gene is possibly TRBD1 (6 bases). V lost 3 bases and J lost 8, with 8 bases in between. This CDR3 region has 11 residues. Germline-derived CDR1 and CDR2 are SGHDT and YYEEEE. Together with reference TRBV5-6 and TRBJ1-2, the CDR3 gives the full variable domain: DAGVTQSPTHLIKTRGQQVTLRCSPKSGHDTVSWYQQALGQGPQFIFQYYEEEERQRGNFPDRFSGHQFPNYSSELNVNALLLGDSALYLCASSYRDGYTFGSGTRLTVV.

The chain employs TRBV5-4 and TRBJ1-3; D unclear. V was pared by 4 bases and J by 3 bases, with 5 bases between. Germline V gene sequence: CDR1 SGHNT, CDR2 YYREEE (reference sequence). The CDR3 contains 12 residues. CDR3 sequence reads: CASSGDGNTIYF. CDR3 in DNA: TGTGCCAGCAGCGGGGATGGAAACACCATATATTTT.

The chain joins TRBV6-6 to TRBJ2-2, with D possibly called TRBD1 or TRBD2 (5 bases each). The CDR3 is 15 amino acids. Trimming stripped 5 bases from V and 5 bases from J, with 15 bases between. CDR1 is MNHNY, CDR2 SVGAGI, per germline (reference sequence). DNA of the CDR3: TGTGCCAGCAGTCCGACGGGGCTGGGTACCGGGGAGCTGTTTTTT. It is translated as CASSPTGLGTGELFF.

The rearrangement links TRBV19 to TRBJ1-4; D may be TRBD1 (5 bases). V was trimmed by 3 bases and J by 5 bases, leaving 13 bases between them. CDR1 and CDR2 (germline): LNHDA, SQIVND (reference sequence). This CDR3 has 15 residues. The CDR3 sequence is CASSIGGLTNEKLFF. CDR3 coding DNA: TGTGCCAGTAGTATCGGGGGACTCACCAATGAAAAACTGTTTTTT.

The chain uses TRBV6-6 and TRBJ1-2, with 10 bases that match TRBD1. The CDR3 contains 16 residues. The germline V gene encodes CDR1 MNHNY and CDR2 SVGAGI (reference sequence). Trimming took 0 bases from V and 6 from J; bases not matched to a gene: 7. The chain's CDR3 is CASSYSGQGVFHGYTF. The CDR3 nucleotides are TGTGCCAGCAGTTACTCCGGACAGGGGGTCTTCCATGGCTACACCTTC.

The chain carries TRBV5-4 and TRBJ2-7; TRBD2 might be the D (6 bases). The CDR3 runs to 15 residues. Germline V gene lookup returns CDR1 SGHNT and CDR2 YYREEE (reference sequence). Trimming shortened V by 2 bases and J by 0 bases, and 12 bases separated the two germline ends. For the CDR3, the DNA is TGTGCCAGCAGCTTCGATAGGACTACCTCCTACGAGCAGTACTTC. Protein sequence: CASSFDRTTSYEQYF.

The CDR3 DNA follows: TGTGCCTGGGGCCCTGGGTTAGCCGACACTGAAGCTTTCTTT. Amino acid sequence: CAWGPGLADTEAFF. The V and J genes are TRBV30 and TRBJ1-1, with unresolved D. The V end lost 5 bases, the J end lost 3 bases, and 16 bases lay between the germline ends. CDR1 and CDR2 from the germline V gene are GTSNPN and SVGIG (reference sequence). CDR3 length: 14 residues.

J is TRBJ2-6 and V is TRBV15, with a possible D match to TRBD1 (7 bases). Germline-derived CDR1 and CDR2 are LNHNV and YYDKDF (reference sequence). This CDR3 contains 17 residues. Trimming stripped 0 bases from V and 2 bases from J, with 11 bases between. The CDR3 loop is CATSRDRGVAGANVLTF. The CDR3 DNA is TGTGCCACCAGCAGAGACAGGGGGGTAGCTGGGGCCAACGTCCTGACTTTC.

This clone came up once. The V gene is TRBV11-3, the J gene TRBJ1-2; D remains ambiguous. Germline values: CDR1 SGHNT, CDR2 YENEEA. Trimming took 5 bases from V and 7 from J, leaving 11 bases between them. The CDR3 totals 12 residues. CDR3 nucleotides: TGTGCCAGCAGCCCCTCGGAAGGTGGCTACACCTTC. Its protein product is CASSPSEGGYTF.

This chain links TRBV6-5 with TRBJ1-2; the match to TRBD1 covers 9 bases. V shed 7 bases, J shed 8 bases, and the junction held 11 bases outside the gene matches. CDR1 and CDR2 from the germline V gene are MNHEY and SVGAGI. The CDR3 contains 14 residues. CDR3 bases: TGTGCCAGCACACCGGGACAGGGTTTTTCGGGCTACACCTTC. Its protein is CASTPGQGFSGYTF.

The chain's CDR3 is CARSHGTAEAFF. The CDR3 nucleotides are TGTGCCAGAAGCCATGGGACGGCTGAAGCTTTCTTT. V is TRBV5-3 and J is TRBJ1-1, with D perhaps TRBD1 (5 bases). TRBV5-3 is classed as an ORF, of uncertain function. This CDR3 comprises 12 residues. V was pared by 4 bases and J by 6 bases, with 10 bases between.

This chain joins TRBV6-1 and TRBJ2-7, with a tentative D call TRBD1 (6 bases). Trimming took 5 bases from V and 7 from J, leaving 12 bases between them. This CDR3 has 12 residues. Germline CDR1 reads MNHNS; CDR2 reads SASEGT. The CDR3 here is CASSQTGTEQYF. CDR3 bases: TGTGCCAGCAGTCAAACAGGGACGGAGCAGTACTTC.

CDR3 in DNA: TGCGCCAGCAGCTTTACTCCCCTAGGGACAGATACGCAGTATTTT. It yields the protein CASSFTPLGTDTQYF. The J gene is TRBJ2-3, the V gene TRBV5-1; D gene unclear. V gave up 2 bases and J gave up 3 bases, with 13 bases separating them. CDR1 and CDR2 from the germline V gene are SGHRS and YFSETQ. The CDR3 length is 15 residues. The variable domain in full, with the rest retrieved from reference TRBV5-1 and TRBJ2-3, is KAGVTQTPRYLIKTRGQQVTLSCSPISGHRSVSWYQQTPGQGLQFLFEYFSETQRNKGNFPGRFSGRQFSNSRSEMNVSTLELGDSALYLCASSFTPLGTDTQYFGPGTRLTVL.